What follows are 21 T cell receptor beta chains derived from one specimen sequenced in a study of OX40 agonist ivuxolimab in advanced cancers. The protocol was immunoSEQ multiplex PCR, while the TCRdb copy is restricted to in-frame clones and leaves out a portion. Of about 50,000 clones in the sample, 70% to 80% were seen once. The sequencing used CD4+ or CD8+ T cells sorted from blood, collected in a trial of the OX40 agonist ivuxolimab. These receptors were taken from an adult with an advanced solid tumor such as melanoma, head and neck, liver or kidney cancer.

This sequence joins TRBV7-9 and TRBJ2-3, with TRBD2 matching 7 bases. With 5 bases clipped from V and 0 bases from J, the junction kept 8 bases outside the gene matches. Per germline, CDR1 SEHNR and CDR2 FQNEAQ (reference sequence). The CDR3 covers 16 residues. CDR3 sequence: CASSPVGSGSTDTQYF. The CDR3 DNA reads as TGTGCCAGCAGCCCAGTTGGTAGCGGGAGCACAGATACGCAGTATTTT.

The chain couples TRBV19 to TRBJ2-1; D may be TRBD2 (5 bases). The V and J ends lost 7 bases and 0 bases respectively, with 13 bases between them. The CDR3 runs 15 residues. From germline, CDR1 is LNHDA and CDR2 SQIVND (reference sequence). CDR3 loop: CASTLDSFSYNEQFF. DNA for the CDR3: TGTGCCAGTACCCTGGACTCTTTCTCCTACAATGAGCAGTTCTTC.

The genes are TRBV7-9 and TRBJ2-1; possible D gene TRBD2, 6 bases. The CDR3 has 15 residues. The V end was cut by 1 base, the J end by 8 bases, with 15 bases between. Germline CDR1 and CDR2: SEHNR and FQNEAQ (reference sequence). Written as DNA, the CDR3 is TGTGCCAGCAGCTTAGGGGGGGACCCGTCCCATGAGCAGTTCTTC. It codes for CASSLGGDPSHEQFF.

The chain is built from TRBV4-1 and TRBJ2-1, with 12 bases identical to TRBD2. The CDR3 contains 16 residues. The germline CDR1 and CDR2 sequences are MGHRA and YSYEKL. V lost 4 bases and J lost 5; bases outside the gene matches: 6. The CDR3 region is CASSLRTSGDHNEQFF. The CDR3 DNA sequence: TGCGCCAGCAGCCTTCGGACTAGCGGGGATCACAATGAGCAGTTCTTC.

V gene TRBV13 combines with J gene TRBJ1-3; weak D call: TRBD1 (5 bases). The CDR3 runs 16 residues. V was trimmed by 5 bases and J by 2 bases, leaving 16 bases between them. Germline loops: CDR1 PRHDT, CDR2 FYEKMQ (reference sequence). The CDR3 spells CASSPRQGRTGNTIYF. Written as DNA, the CDR3 is TGTGCCAGCAGCCCCCGGCAGGGACGGACTGGAAACACCATATATTTT.

V is TRBV6-1 and J is TRBJ1-6; D is ambiguous. Trimming removed 4 bases at V and 8 bases at J, with 9 bases between. The CDR3 runs 13 residues. Germline values: CDR1 MNHNS, CDR2 SASEGT. CDR3 DNA sequence: TGTGCCAGCAGTGGAGAGGCCGATTCACCCCTCCACTTT. It translates to CASSGEADSPLHF.

This clone appeared a few times. V is TRBV6-5 and J is TRBJ1-4; weak D call: TRBD1 (6 bases). Trimming shortened V by 2 bases and J by 8 bases, and 18 bases separated the two germline ends. The CDR3 has 16 amino acids. Germline loops: CDR1 MNHEY, CDR2 SVGAGI. The CDR3 nucleotides are TGTGCCAGCAGTTACGGGTCGGGGGCGCGGGGGGAAAAACTGTTTTTT. Encoded protein: CASSYGSGARGEKLFF.

The rearrangement joins TRBV28 to TRBJ1-4; TRBD1 matches at 10 bases. Germline V gene lookup returns CDR1 MDHEN and CDR2 SYDVKM. V was clipped by 7 bases and J by 1 base; unmatched bases: 9. The CDR3 sequence is 17 residues long. As DNA, the CDR3 is TGTGCCAGCAAAAGACAGGGGGCGTTTTTAACTAATGAAAAACTGTTTTTT. Protein sequence: CASKRQGAFLTNEKLFF.

Only a few counts were recorded for this clone. This chain links TRBV11-2 with TRBJ1-5; D remains ambiguous. Germline V gene lookup returns CDR1 SGHAT and CDR2 FQNNGV. The CDR3 covers 15 residues. Between the trimmed V and J ends, which lost 0 bases and 2 bases, there was a span of 8 bases. For the CDR3, the DNA is TGTGCCAGCAGCTTAGAGTCAGGTCGCAATCAGCCCCAGCATTTT. As protein: CASSLESGRNQPQHF.

This clone is a singleton in its sample. This CDR3 is CATSSGDSYGNTIYF. DNA of the CDR3: TGTGCCACCAGCAGCGGGGACAGTTATGGAAACACCATATATTTT. This chain uses TRBV15 with TRBJ1-3; 7 bases fit TRBD1. With V trimmed by 3 bases and J by 3 bases, 5 bases remained unmatched. The germline CDR1 and CDR2 sequences are LNHNV and YYDKDF (reference sequence). There are 15 residues in the CDR3. The full variable domain, with the rest looked up from reference TRBV15 and TRBJ1-3, is DAMVIQNPRYQVTQFGKPVTLSCSQTLNHNVMYWYQQKSSQAPKLLFHYYDKDFNNEADTPDNFQSRRPNTSFCFLDIRSPGLGDTAMYLCATSSGDSYGNTIYFGEGSWLTVV.

V usage is TRBV20-1 and J usage is TRBJ1-3; D is ambiguous. CDR3 length equals 11 residues. V lost 5 bases to trimming and J lost 0 bases, with 2 bases between them. Germline-derived CDR1 and CDR2 are DFQATT and SNEGSKA (reference sequence). The CDR3 reads CSAYSGNTIYF. CDR3 bases: TGCAGTGCTTACTCTGGAAACACCATATATTTT.

The V call is TRBV12-1, the J call TRBJ1-1. TRBV12-1 is a recognized pseudogene. CDR3 length: 17 residues. DNA of the CDR3: TGTGCCAGCAGCTTGTTCGGGCGCCGTGCGTGGAACACTGAAGCTTTCTTT. This translates into CASSLFGRRAWNTEAFF.

V is TRBV6-1 and J is TRBJ2-1, with D tentatively TRBD2 (5 bases). The V gene's germline CDR1 is MNHNS and CDR2 SASEGT. V was shortened by 0 bases and J by 3 bases, with 9 bases between the two germline ends. The CDR3 totals 15 residues. The CDR3 DNA follows: TGTGCCAGCAGTGAAGCAGGCGGGTACTACAATGAGCAGTTCTTC. It yields the protein CASSEAGGYYNEQFF.

The rearrangement uses TRBV28 and TRBJ1-6; D ambiguous. Germline-derived CDR1 and CDR2 are MDHEN and SYDVKM. The CDR3 is 13 residues long. With 4 bases removed from V and 14 bases from J, the gap between germline ends came to 15 bases. CDR3 sequence: CASSSITPFALHF. The DNA for the CDR3 is TGTGCCAGCAGTTCCATAACACCCTTTGCCCTCCACTTT.

The chain uses TRBV9 and TRBJ2-2; D is undetermined. CDR3 length equals 16 residues. Germline V lookup: CDR1 SGDLS, CDR2 YYNGEE. V lost 2 bases to trimming and J lost 7 bases, with 18 bases between them. CDR3 sequence reads: CASSVARGRRVGELFF. The CDR3 DNA reads as TGTGCCAGCAGCGTGGCCCGAGGCCGCCGTGTCGGGGAGCTGTTTTTT.

The chain couples TRBV19 to TRBJ2-1; 7 bases fit TRBD2. The germline gives CDR1 LNHDA, CDR2 SQIVND (reference sequence). The length of the CDR3 is 13 residues. J was trimmed by 3 bases and V by 9 bases; bases with no gene match: 5. The CDR3 reads CARAGVGYNEQFF. CDR3 nucleotide sequence: TGTGCCAGGGCGGGAGTAGGCTACAATGAGCAGTTCTTC.

CDR3 nucleotides: TGTGCCAGCAGCACCCCCCTCGACAGGCGCCTAGCTGAAAAACTGTTTTTT. It yields the protein CASSTPLDRRLAEKLFF. The chain joins TRBV11-2 to TRBJ1-4; a weak D match, TRBD1 (6 bases). CDR1 SGHAT and CDR2 FQNNGV come from the germline V gene. Between the trimmed V and J ends, which lost 5 bases and 7 bases, there was a span of 23 bases. The CDR3 is 17 amino acids.

The chain links TRBV5-1 to TRBJ2-5; D unresolved. The CDR3 contains 12 residues. With 0 bases removed from V and 4 bases from J, the gap between germline ends came to 4 bases. Germline CDR1 is SGHRS and CDR2 is YFSETQ. CDR3 protein: CASSLGLETQYF. CDR3 sequence (DNA): TGCGCCAGCAGCTTGGGTTTAGAGACCCAGTACTTC. Drawing the rest from reference TRBV5-1 and TRBJ2-5, the complete variable domain is KAGVTQTPRYLIKTRGQQVTLSCSPISGHRSVSWYQQTPGQGLQFLFEYFSETQRNKGNFPGRFSGRQFSNSRSEMNVSTLELGDSALYLCASSLGLETQYFGPGTRLLVL.

This clone appeared once. The chain is built from TRBV5-1 and TRBJ1-6; maybe TRBD1 (5 bases). The CDR3 length is 15 residues. Germline CDR1 SGHRS, CDR2 YFSETQ. The V and J ends lost 4 bases and 6 bases respectively, with 14 bases between them. The DNA of the CDR3 is TGCGCCAGCAGCACAGGAAATGTGCTTAATTCACCCCTCCACTTT. Protein sequence: CASSTGNVLNSPLHF.

This clone was counted a few times. One junction end does not reproduce the germline sequence, and a read error may be involved. The V call is TRBV27, the J call TRBJ1-5; D is unclear. Germline CDR1 and CDR2: MNHEY and SMNVEV (reference sequence). The CDR3 length is 15 residues. For the CDR3, the DNA is TGTGCCAGCAGTTCCTTAGGAAGGCCGGATCAACCCCAGCATTTT. Encoded protein: CASSSLGRPDQPQHF.

This chain joins TRBV27 and TRBJ1-2; D is unresolved. Trimming took off 5 bases at V and 0 bases at J, with 13 bases between the two ends. Germline V gene data show CDR1 as MNHEY and CDR2 as SMNVEV (reference sequence). This CDR3 region has 15 residues. The chain's CDR3 is CASSPRKAANYGYTF. The CDR3 coding sequence is TGTGCCAGCAGTCCACGCAAGGCGGCTAACTATGGCTACACCTTC.